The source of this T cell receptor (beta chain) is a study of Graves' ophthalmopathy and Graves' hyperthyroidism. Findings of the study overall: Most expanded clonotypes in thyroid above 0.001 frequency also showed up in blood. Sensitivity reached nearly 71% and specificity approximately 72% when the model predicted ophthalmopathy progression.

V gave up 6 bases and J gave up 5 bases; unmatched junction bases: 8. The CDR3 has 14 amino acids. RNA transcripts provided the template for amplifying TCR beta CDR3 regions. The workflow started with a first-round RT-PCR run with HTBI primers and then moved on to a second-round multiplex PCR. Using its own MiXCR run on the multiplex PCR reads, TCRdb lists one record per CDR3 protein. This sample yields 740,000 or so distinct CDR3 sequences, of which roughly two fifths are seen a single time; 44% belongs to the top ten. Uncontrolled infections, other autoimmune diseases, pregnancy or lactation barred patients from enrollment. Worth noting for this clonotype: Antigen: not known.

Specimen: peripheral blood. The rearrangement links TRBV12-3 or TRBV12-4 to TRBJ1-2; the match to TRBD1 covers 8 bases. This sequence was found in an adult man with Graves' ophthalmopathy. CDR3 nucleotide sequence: TGTGCCAGCAGCGCAGACAGGGGACGGTATGGCTACACCTTC. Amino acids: CASSADRGRYGYTF.